This TCR beta chain stems from a study of T cells in Graves' hyperthyroidism and ophthalmopathy. This clonotype has at least ten counts. There were TCR beta CDR3 regions amplified from RNA transcripts. Using the HTBI primer set, a first-round RT-PCR was run on the TCR CDR3. TCRdb re-called the multiplex PCR reads with MiXCR, one entry per CDR3 protein. The data hold 550,000 to 700,000 distinct CDR3 sequences, with roughly 14% observed a single time. The sequence came from a woman aged 40 to 49 with Graves' ophthalmopathy. Sequencing input: blood.

For the CDR3, the DNA is TGTGCCAGCTGGGGGGACACCGGGGAGCTGTTTTTT. This translates into CASWGDTGELFF. The genes are TRBV3-1 and TRBJ2-2; D might be TRBD2 (6 bases). Germline loops: CDR1 LGHDT, CDR2 YNNKEL (reference sequence). CDR3 length: 12 residues. With 8 bases removed from V and 3 bases from J, the gap between germline ends came to 7 bases.